This section outlines one T cell receptor beta chain sequence together with its context. Trimming took 0 bases from V and 3 from J, leaving 6 bases between them. Germline lookup yields CDR1 LGHNA and CDR2 YNFKEQ. CDR3 length: 13 residues. Seattle researchers signed up patients amid active infection and tracked them longitudinally. Per the original methods: Reference gene primer amplification gave nucleated cell count estimates. Measured with immunoSEQ multiplex PCR; TCRdb has only the in-frame clones, and not every one. The V and J calls and clone size come from that table; D and trimming were worked out from the DNA. The sample holds 180,000 or so clones, roughly 76% seen once. The data were obtained in a study of blood T cell repertoires in COVID-19. Looking at the study overall: COVID-19 samples collected from the United States, Italy and Spain covered acute and convalescent phases.

This chain joins TRBV4-2 and TRBJ2-7; possibly TRBD2 for D (5 bases). This TCR derives from a woman in her thirties or forties with COVID-19, enrolled during active disease. The sequencing input was peripheral blood. CDR3 sequence reads: CASSQDRDYEQYF. CDR3 nucleotides: TGTGCCAGCAGCCAAGACCGGGACTACGAGCAGTACTTC.